This entry lists 29 T cell receptor beta chains sequenced from one sample in a study of blood T cell repertoires in COVID-19. Method: immunoSEQ multiplex PCR; TCRdb's copy keeps in-frame clones and lacks some. Of 300,000 to 400,000 clones listed, approximately 86% were seen once; the top ten hold approximately 9.4%. The sequenced sample was peripheral blood. These receptor sequences come from a man under 40 with COVID-19, enrolled during active disease.

This chain links TRBV16 with TRBJ1-1, with unresolved D. Looked up from germline, CDR1 is KGHSY and CDR2 is FQNENV. The CDR3 has 18 residues. Trimming removed 2 bases at V and 0 bases at J, with 19 bases between. Here the CDR3 reads CASSQRTGGQPVNTEAFF. The CDR3 nucleotides read TGTGCCAGCAGCCAACGGACCGGAGGCCAGCCTGTGAACACTGAAGCTTTCTTT.

The J gene is TRBJ1-1, the V gene TRBV7-2; tentatively, D is TRBD1 (6 bases). The V and J ends lost 2 bases and 4 bases respectively, with 11 bases between them. From germline, CDR1 is SGHTA and CDR2 FQGNSA. This CDR3 has 14 amino acids. DNA for the CDR3: TGTGCCAGCAGCTTACAGGGGTCGGGCACTGAAGCTTTCTTT. Translated: CASSLQGSGTEAFF.

The rearrangement uses TRBV29-1 and TRBJ1-5, with 8 bases identical to TRBD1. V shed 6 bases, J shed 7 bases, and the junction held 8 bases outside the gene matches. The CDR3 covers 13 residues. The V gene's germline CDR1 is SQVTM and CDR2 ANQGSEA. The CDR3 region is CSVLQGVGQPQHF. For the CDR3, the DNA is TGCAGCGTCTTACAGGGGGTTGGGCAGCCCCAGCATTTT. The full variable domain, completed using reference TRBV29-1 and TRBJ1-5, is SAVISQKPSRDICQRGTSLTIQCQVDSQVTMMFWYRQQPGQSLTLIATANQGSEATYESGFVIDKFPISRPNLTFSTLTVSNMSPEDSSIYLCSVLQGVGQPQHFGDGTRLSIL.

The chain recombines TRBV7-9 with TRBJ1-6, with D possibly TRBD1 on 6 matching bases. The CDR3 spans 15 residues. Trimming took 0 bases from V and 9 from J, leaving 12 bases between them. Per germline, CDR1 SEHNR and CDR2 FQNEAQ (reference sequence). The CDR3 sequence is CASSLAETGISPLHF. CDR3 sequence (DNA): TGTGCCAGCAGCTTAGCGGAAACAGGGATTTCACCCCTCCACTTT.

In its sample, this clone was seen once. The V and J genes are TRBV9 and TRBJ2-5, with 8 positions matching TRBD2. J gave up 7 bases and V 3 bases, and 14 bases lay outside the gene matches. CDR3 size: 16 residues. Germline-derived CDR1 and CDR2 are SGDLS and YYNGEE. CDR3 DNA: TGTGCCAGCAGCGCCACAGCACTAGCGGTCTGGGGGACCCAGTACTTC. This translates into CASSATALAVWGTQYF.

The chain has TRBV9 and TRBJ2-2; D ambiguous. Germline values: CDR1 SGDLS, CDR2 YYNGEE. The germline V and J ends were trimmed by 4 bases and 5 bases, with 15 bases remaining between them. CDR3 length equals 15 residues. In nucleotides, the CDR3 is TGTGCCAGCAGCCCGCGTGTGCTCCCTACCGGGGAGCTGTTTTTT. Translated, it gives CASSPRVLPTGELFF.

The chain employs TRBV9 and TRBJ2-7; TRBD1 matches 7 bases. The germline CDR1 and CDR2 sequences are SGDLS and YYNGEE. The CDR3 runs 16 residues. V shed 3 bases and J 1 base; nucleotides not matched to a gene: 10. CDR3 protein: CASSAGGTAGSYEQYF. The CDR3 DNA reads TGTGCCAGCAGCGCAGGGGGAACGGCTGGTTCCTACGAGCAGTACTTC.

The chain is built from TRBV28 and TRBJ1-2; weak D call: TRBD1 (6 bases). Germline V gene data show CDR1 as MDHEN and CDR2 as SYDVKM. The CDR3 loop spans 13 amino acids. Trimming shortened V by 10 bases and J by 2 bases, and 14 bases separated the two germline ends. The DNA for the CDR3 is TGTGCCACCCTCACGACAGGCAACTATGGCTACACCTTC. Translating it yields CATLTTGNYGYTF.

This rearrangement joins TRBV19 to TRBJ1-1; D gene uncertain. The germline V gene has CDR1 LNHDA and CDR2 SQIVND (reference sequence). This CDR3 is built from 17 residues. Trimming removed 4 bases from V and 0 bases from J, with 18 bases in between. CDR3 in DNA: TGTGCCAGTAGTAGCCCTGCTGGGAGGTTTATGAACACTGAAGCTTTCTTT. As protein: CASSSPAGRFMNTEAFF.

This clone was counted once. V and J are TRBV4-1 and TRBJ2-7, with 8 bases that match TRBD2. Trimming at V came to 0 bases and at J to 2 bases, leaving 12 bases not matched to a gene. The CDR3 runs 18 residues. The germline V gene encodes CDR1 MGHRA and CDR2 YSYEKL. The CDR3 DNA sequence: TGCGCCAGCAGCCAAGAGACCGTCCTGGCGGGGGGAACCTACGAGCAGTACTTC. Its protein product is CASSQETVLAGGTYEQYF.

The rearrangement joins TRBV5-4 to TRBJ1-6, with TRBD1 matching 12 bases. CDR1 and CDR2 (germline): SGHNT, YYREEE (reference sequence). The V gene end was trimmed by 3 bases and the J gene end by 10 bases; junction bases not matched to a gene: 8. The CDR3 is 16 amino acids. As DNA, the CDR3 is TGTGCCAGCAGCTACCCGGGACAGGGGGCAGGATCACCCCTCCACTTT. Protein product: CASSYPGQGAGSPLHF.

The gene calls are TRBV28 and TRBJ2-7; D is ambiguous. The CDR3 covers 14 residues. The V end lost 2 bases, the J end lost 3 bases, and 11 bases lay between the germline ends. The V gene's germline CDR1 is MDHEN and CDR2 SYDVKM. DNA of the CDR3: TGTGCCAGCAGTTTACCTGGTCCGGTCTACGAGCAGTACTTC. This translates into CASSLPGPVYEQYF. Based on the CDR3 plus reference TRBV28 and TRBJ2-7, the full variable domain is DVKVTQSSRYLVKRTGEKVFLECVQDMDHENMFWYRQDPGLGLRLIYFSYDVKMKEKGDIPEGYSVSREKKERFSLILESASTNQTSMYLCASSLPGPVYEQYFGPGTRLTVT.

The chain combines TRBV5-5 with TRBJ1-1; TRBD1 is a possible D gene (6 bases). V dropped 2 bases and J dropped 0 bases, with 11 bases sitting between them. Germline V gene lookup returns CDR1 SGHKS and CDR2 YYEKEE (reference sequence). This CDR3 comprises 15 residues. The CDR3 sequence: CASSFLQGMNTEAFF. As DNA, the CDR3 is TGTGCCAGCAGCTTCTTACAGGGCATGAACACTGAAGCTTTCTTT.

CDR3 protein: CATSPVRGTGELFF. The CDR3 DNA sequence: TGTGCCACCAGCCCGGTACGGGGCACCGGGGAGCTGTTTTTT. The chain carries TRBV15 and TRBJ2-2; tentative D call: TRBD2 (5 bases). The germline V gene has CDR1 LNHNV and CDR2 YYDKDF (reference sequence). With 5 bases removed from V and 4 bases from J, the gap between germline ends came to 11 bases. This CDR3 is built from 14 residues.

V gene TRBV29-1 combines with J gene TRBJ2-1; D is ambiguous. CDR1 SQVTM and CDR2 ANQGSEA come from the germline V gene. The CDR3 length is 15 residues. The V gene lost 6 bases and the J gene lost 4 bases, with 19 bases spanning the gap. This chain's CDR3 is CSVRSSNLLYNEQFF. DNA for the CDR3: TGCAGCGTCCGGAGTAGCAATCTGTTATACAATGAGCAGTTCTTC.

The gene calls are TRBV3-1 (or the pseudogene TRBV3-2) and TRBJ1-2, with 8 bases lining up with TRBD1. This CDR3 region has 14 residues. The germline gives CDR1 LGHDT, CDR2 YNNKEL (reference sequence). The V segment lost 6 bases and the J segment 0 bases; nucleotides outside the gene matches: 3. This chain's CDR3 is CASSLQGANYGYTF. CDR3 DNA sequence: TGTGCCAGCAGTCTACAGGGGGCTAACTATGGCTACACCTTC.

This chain uses TRBV10-3 with TRBJ1-1; D not certain. CDR3 length equals 15 residues. In germline, CDR1 is ENHRY, CDR2 SYGVKD. V lost 3 bases, J lost 0 bases, and 11 bases lay in between. DNA for the CDR3: TGTGCCATCAGTGAAGGTGGCAGGATGAACACTGAAGCTTTCTTT. Protein: CAISEGGRMNTEAFF.

V is TRBV7-2 and J is TRBJ2-2; D possibly corresponds to TRBD2 (5 bases). Germline assignment: CDR1 SGHTA and CDR2 FQGNSA. This CDR3 contains 13 residues. V lost 3 bases and J 5 bases, leaving 7 bases between the germline ends. The CDR3 is CASSLRVTGELFF. The CDR3, as DNA: TGTGCCAGCAGCTTGAGGGTAACCGGGGAGCTGTTTTTT.

This chain links TRBV7-9 with TRBJ1-1; D may be TRBD1 (6 bases). Germline assignment: CDR1 SEHNR and CDR2 FQNEAQ (reference sequence). Trimming removed 2 bases from V and 4 bases from J, with 11 bases in between. CDR3 length equals 14 residues. This CDR3 reads CASSLQTGLTEAFF. The CDR3, as DNA: TGTGCCAGCAGCTTACAAACAGGGCTCACTGAAGCTTTCTTT.

In this sample, this clone turned up once. The chain uses TRBV7-9 and TRBJ1-1, with 7 bases aligning to TRBD1. This CDR3 comprises 15 residues. Losses at the gene ends were 5 bases for V and 5 bases for J; bases not matched to a gene: 11. Germline CDR1 and CDR2: SEHNR and FQNEAQ (reference sequence). CDR3 in DNA: TGTGCCAGCAGCCGCCCAAGGGGGCTAGGGACTGAAGCTTTCTTT. This gives the protein CASSRPRGLGTEAFF.

The V and J genes are TRBV30 and TRBJ1-2, with D tentatively TRBD1 (5 bases). Trimming pared 5 bases from V and 8 bases from J, leaving 18 bases between. The CDR3 runs 13 residues. Germline-derived CDR1 and CDR2 are GTSNPN and SVGIG (reference sequence). This chain's CDR3 is CAWWGFLRLGYTF. In DNA, the CDR3 is TGTGCCTGGTGGGGCTTCCTCCGATTGGGCTACACCTTC.

The chain has TRBV13 and TRBJ1-3, with TRBD1 matching 8 bases. Per the germline V gene, CDR1 is PRHDT and CDR2 is FYEKMQ (reference sequence). J was trimmed by 0 bases and V by 5 bases; bases with no gene match: 6. This CDR3 is built from 16 residues. CDR3 nucleotide sequence: TGTGCCAGCAGCGTAAGACAGGGGAGCTCTGGAAACACCATATATTTT. This codes for CASSVRQGSSGNTIYF.

The CDR3 DNA follows: TGTGCCAGCAGTTACTCGAGGGCCACAGATACGCAGTATTTT. Translation: CASSYSRATDTQYF. The chain recombines TRBV6-5 with TRBJ2-3; D possibly corresponds to TRBD2 (5 bases). CDR3 length: 14 amino acids. CDR1 is MNHEY and CDR2 is SVGAGI in the germline V gene. V was cut by 0 bases and J by 2 bases, with 6 bases left in between.

The V and J genes are TRBV27 and TRBJ1-1, with 7 bases matching TRBD1. V trimming: 2 bases; J trimming: 5 bases; junction bases outside the gene matches: 2. The germline gives CDR1 MNHEY, CDR2 SMNVEV (reference sequence). The CDR3 covers 13 residues. CDR3 loop: CASSLQQGTEAFF. In DNA, the CDR3 is TGTGCCAGCAGTTTACAACAGGGGACTGAAGCTTTCTTT.

J is TRBJ1-2 and V is TRBV28; possibly TRBD1 for D (6 bases). This CDR3 comprises 15 residues. Germline CDR1 MDHEN, CDR2 SYDVKM. Trimming removed 5 bases from V and 7 bases from J, with 20 bases in between. The chain's CDR3 is CASSQGEGGRGGYTF. CDR3 sequence (DNA): TGTGCCAGCAGTCAAGGAGAAGGGGGAAGGGGTGGCTACACCTTC.

This chain links TRBV18 with TRBJ1-5; 12 bases are a match to TRBD1. CDR1 KGHSH and CDR2 LQKENI come from the germline V gene. CDR3 length equals 15 residues. V trimming: 5 bases; J trimming: 5 bases; junction bases outside the gene matches: 4. CDR3 loop: CASSSGQGAHQPQHF. As DNA, the CDR3 is TGTGCCAGCTCATCGGGACAGGGGGCCCATCAGCCCCAGCATTTT.

The chain joins TRBV7-2 to TRBJ2-2; perhaps TRBD2 as D (5 bases). The V gene's germline CDR1 is SGHTA and CDR2 FQGNSA. V was trimmed by 1 base and J by 4 bases, leaving 10 bases between them. This CDR3 comprises 15 residues. The CDR3 DNA reads TGTGCCAGCAGCTTAGGGAGGTATGGCACCGGGGAGCTGTTTTTT. It translates to CASSLGRYGTGELFF. The full variable domain, completed using reference TRBV7-2 and TRBJ2-2, is GAGVSQSPSNKVTEKGKDVELRCDPISGHTALYWYRQSLGQGLEFLIYFQGNSAPDKSGLPSDRFSAERTGGSVSTLTIQRTQQEDSAVYLCASSLGRYGTGELFFGEGSRLTVL.

The V and J genes are TRBV30 and TRBJ1-1; TRBD1 might be the D (5 bases). Trimming stripped 0 bases from V and 4 bases from J, with 12 bases between. The CDR3 covers 14 residues. From germline, CDR1 is GTSNPN and CDR2 SVGIG (reference sequence). CDR3 in DNA: TGTGCCTGGAGTGTTGGGCAGGGTGGCACTGAAGCTTTCTTT. Translation: CAWSVGQGGTEAFF.

This chain links TRBV27 with TRBJ1-2; no clear D gene. Looked up from germline, CDR1 is MNHEY and CDR2 is SMNVEV (reference sequence). V lost 0 bases, J lost 5 bases, and 13 bases lay in between. The CDR3 has 15 residues. The chain's CDR3 is CASSLSSSVVYGYTF. Here the CDR3 DNA reads TGTGCCAGCAGTTTATCAAGCTCTGTTGTTTATGGCTACACCTTC.